Shown below are 3 T cell receptor beta chains from a single sample sequenced in a study of cytomegalovirus exposure and HLA in healthy donors (dated by TCRdb to 2016 to 2017). The library was obtained by the immunoSEQ multiplex PCR assay. The multiplex PCR relied on a mix of 60 forward primers for TCR Vbeta segments and 13 reverse primers for TCR Jbeta segments. Held by TCRdb, this immuneACCESS table contains in-frame sequences only and omits some clones. Under half of the omission traces to an unresolved V gene where checked; the cause of the rest is unknown. The sample profile shows 90,000 to 95,000 clones; around 81% of them were found once. The ten largest clones capture about 0.53% of the sample. Input material: PBMCs. These receptors originate from a man under 40 in good health and CMV-seronegative.

In its sample, this clone was seen once. The chain joins TRBV9 to TRBJ2-1, with 9 bases that match TRBD1. The germline CDR1 and CDR2 sequences are SGDLS and YYNGEE. The V and J ends lost 4 bases and 5 bases, in that order; junction bases with no gene match: 10. The CDR3 extends over 16 amino acids. CDR3 region: CASSTGTGKSNNEQFF. The DNA for the CDR3 is TGTGCCAGCAGCACTGGGACAGGGAAATCTAACAATGAGCAGTTCTTC. Variable domain in full (rest from reference TRBV9 and TRBJ2-1): DSGVTQTPKHLITATGQRVTLRCSPRSGDLSVYWYQQSLDQGLQFLIQYYNGEERAKGNILERFSAQQFPDLHSELNLSSLELGDSALYFCASSTGTGKSNNEQFFGPGTRLTVL.

J is TRBJ1-4 and V is TRBV28, with D maybe TRBD1 (6 bases). Deletions cut 8 bases from V and 0 bases from J, with 10 bases between. Per the germline V gene, CDR1 is MDHEN and CDR2 is SYDVKM. CDR3 length: 14 residues. The DNA of the CDR3 is TGTGCCAGCCTACAGGGAACAACTAATGAAAAACTGTTTTTT. As protein: CASLQGTTNEKLFF.

The chain combines TRBV5-4 with TRBJ1-1; 10 bases line up with TRBD1. J lost 9 bases, V lost 1 base, and 9 bases had no gene match. Germline values: CDR1 SGHNT, CDR2 YYREEE (reference sequence). The CDR3 has 15 amino acids. The CDR3 DNA reads as TGTGCCAGCAGCTTGATCCCCGGGACAGGGGAAAAAGCTTTCTTT. This translates into CASSLIPGTGEKAFF.